The 20 T cell receptor beta chains below all came from one sample that was sequenced in a study of tumor-infiltrating lymphocytes in primary liver carcinoma. Reverse transcription of about 500 ng total RNA with a constant-region primer produced TCR beta cDNA. Library construction for TCR beta comprised three nested multiplex PCR rounds performed with slightly modified ARM-PCR. The opening two PCR rounds, around 11 cycles each, paired TRBV1-TRBV30 forward primers with a C-beta reverse primer. TCRdb re-called the multiplex PCR reads with MiXCR, one entry per CDR3 protein. Of 190,000 or so distinct CDR3 sequences in the sample, less than 70% were seen once. Unsorted whole blood yielded the blood RNA, and germline DNA was also extracted. Input material: peripheral blood. These receptors all come from a woman aged 55-70 years with primary liver carcinoma and hepatitis B virus infection.

Concerning this clonotype: Since a much larger clone is just one base distant, this may be a read error. The rearrangement links TRBV12-3 or TRBV12-4 to TRBJ2-1; D remains unclear. CDR3 length: 12 amino acids. CDR3 amino acids: CASSFRGQKQSF. The CDR3 DNA follows: TGTGCCAGCAGTTTCCGAGGCCAGAAGCAGTCCTTC.

As concerns this clonotype: A read error may be the cause here, since a much bigger clone is one base away. V is TRBV12-3 or TRBV12-4 and J is TRBJ1-5; D gene unclear. The CDR3 has 12 amino acids. The CDR3 DNA follows: TGTACCAGCAGCCCCTCCGGTTTTCCCCAGCATTTT. It is translated as CTSSPSGFPQHF.

The rearrangement uses TRBV7-9 and TRBJ2-7, with D perhaps TRBD2 (6 bases). This CDR3 is 14 amino acids long. Germline values: CDR1 SEHNR, CDR2 FQNEAQ (reference sequence). The V end was cut by 5 bases, the J end by 1 base, with 12 bases between. Here the CDR3 DNA reads TGTGCCAGCAGCCCACACGGGAGTTCCTACGAGCAGTACGTC. Its translation: CASSPHGSSYEQYV.

V is TRBV11-3 and J is TRBJ1-1, with D unclear. This CDR3 has 15 residues. Germline CDR1 SGHNT, CDR2 YENEEA. Trimming removed 1 base from V and 2 bases from J, with 11 bases in between. In DNA, the CDR3 is TGTGCCAGCAGCTTAGGGGCTCCGTGTAACACTGAAGCTTTCTTT. Protein: CASSLGAPCNTEAFF.

To note about this clonotype: This clone may be a read error of a much larger clone one base away. V usage is TRBV6-5 and J usage is TRBJ1-1; tentative D call: TRBD1 (5 bases). CDR3 length: 13 amino acids. The germline V gene has CDR1 MNHEY and CDR2 SVGAGI. Between the trimmed V and J ends, which lost 5 bases and 4 bases, there was a span of 11 bases. The CDR3 DNA sequence: TGTGCCAGCAGTATCCAGGGAAGCACTGAAGCTTTCTTT. Translated: CASSIQGSTEAFF.

This clonotype came up many times. The CDR3 reads CASRTDPAMRLAGTDTQYF. DNA of the CDR3: TGTGCCAGCAGGACGGACCCAGCTATGCGCCTCGCGGGTACAGATACGCAGTATTTT. This chain uses TRBV11-2 with TRBJ2-3; D may be TRBD2 (5 bases). CDR1 SGHAT and CDR2 FQNNGV come from the germline V gene. This CDR3 has 19 residues. Trimming pared 6 bases from V and 3 bases from J, leaving 28 bases between.

Regarding this clonotype: One end of the junction does not line up with germline, which may come from a read error. The V call is TRBV11-2, the J call TRBJ2-4; tentative D call: TRBD2 (7 bases). CDR1 and CDR2 from the germline V gene are SGHAT and FQNNGV. CDR3 length equals 16 residues. CDR3 amino acids: CTSSSPGGHGSNIQYF. In nucleotides, the CDR3 is TGTACCAGCAGCTCACCCGGGGGGCATGGGAGTAACATTCAGTACTTC.

This clonotype showed up many times. V is TRBV6-5 and J is TRBJ2-7; D is undetermined. The CDR3 consists of 15 residues. Germline assignment: CDR1 MNHEY and CDR2 SVGAGI. Trimming removed 4 bases at V and 8 bases at J, with 21 bases between. CDR3 amino acids: CASSWIDNSGVQQYF. CDR3 in DNA: TGTGCCAGCAGTTGGATAGACAACTCGGGCGTTCAGCAGTACTTC.

For this clonotype: Germline is not matched at one junction end, which may reflect a read error. The rearrangement links TRBV11-2 to TRBJ2-7; 7 bases fit TRBD1. The better agreement between TRBJ2-1 and the DNA end casts doubt on the J call. CDR3 size: 15 residues. CDR1 and CDR2 (germline): SGHAT, FQNNGV. The CDR3 sequence is CPSIKSGTVTGEQFF. In nucleotides, the CDR3 is TGTCCCAGCATAAAATCCGGGACAGTGACTGGCGAGCAGTTCTTC.

Remarks on this clonotype: It may be a read error: a sequence one base away is much more abundant. The V call is TRBV29-1, the J call TRBJ2-6; TRBD1 might be the D (5 bases). This CDR3 spans 15 amino acids. Germline V lookup: CDR1 SQVTM, CDR2 ANQGSEA. The CDR3 coding sequence is TGCAGCGTTGTGACCGAGGTTTCTGGGGCCAACGTCCAGACTTTC. This codes for CSVVTEVSGANVQTF.

As regards this clonotype: The junction and the germline gene differ at one end; a read error may be behind it. This chain connects TRBV6-2 or TRBV6-3 to TRBJ2-7; TRBD1 is a possible D gene (6 bases). CDR1 and CDR2 (germline): MNHEY, SVGEGT. The CDR3 extends over 12 amino acids. The CDR3 protein is CASNRVTYEQHF. For the CDR3, the DNA is TGTGCCAGCAACAGGGTTACCTACGAGCAGCACTTC.

This clonotype turned up a few times. The chain carries TRBV7-9 and TRBJ2-1; 7 bases are a match to TRBD2. Germline trimming cut 3 bases from V and 6 bases from J; bases unmatched to any gene: 8. This CDR3 comprises 15 residues. The germline V gene encodes CDR1 SEHNR and CDR2 FQNEAQ (reference sequence). CDR3 region: CASSLLLGRFNEQFF. CDR3 nucleotide sequence: TGTGCCAGCAGCTTGTTACTCGGGAGGTTCAATGAGCAGTTCTTC.

Regarding this clonotype: A clone one base away is much larger, so this may be a read error. The CDR3 DNA reads TGTGCCAGCACCTTAGCCGCGGACAGGGCCCTCGCCAAAAACATTCAGTACTTC. Its protein product is CASTLAADRALAKNIQYF. This chain joins TRBV28 and TRBJ2-4, with TRBD1 matching 8 bases. The junction had 15 bases not matched to a gene; V was cut back by 7 bases and J by 1 base. Germline loops: CDR1 MDHEN, CDR2 SYDVKM. The CDR3 sequence is 18 residues long.

This rearrangement joins TRBV11-1 to TRBJ2-5; a possible D gene is TRBD1 (5 bases). CDR1 SGHAT and CDR2 FQDESV come from the germline V gene (reference sequence). CDR3 size: 15 residues. Between the trimmed V and J ends, which lost 4 bases and 0 bases, there was a span of 12 bases. The chain's CDR3 is CASSSRTSYQETQYF. CDR3 nucleotides: TGTGCCAGCAGCTCTAGGACATCGTACCAAGAGACCCAGTACTTC. Looking up the rest from reference TRBV11-1 and TRBJ2-5 gives the full variable domain: EAEVAQSPRYKITEKSQAVAFWCDPISGHATLYWYRQILGQGPELLVQFQDESVVDDSQLPKDRFSAERLKGVDSTLKIQPAELGDSAMYLCASSSRTSYQETQYFGPGTRLLVL.

This chain uses TRBV3-1 with TRBJ1-1; the match to TRBD1 covers 7 bases. The length of the CDR3 is 16 residues. The junction had 6 bases not matched to a gene; V was cut back by 1 base and J by 1 base. The germline gives CDR1 LGHDT, CDR2 YNNKEL (reference sequence). CDR3 sequence: CASSQVRGRGNTEAFF. The DNA of the CDR3 is TGTGCCAGCAGCCAAGTGAGGGGGCGAGGGAACACTGAAGCTTTCTTT.

This clonotype occurred a few times. The chain employs TRBV30 and TRBJ2-1; TRBD2 matches 8 bases. In germline, CDR1 is GTSNPN, CDR2 SVGIG (reference sequence). The junction had 5 bases not matched to a gene; V was cut back by 1 base and J by 0 bases. This CDR3 region has 16 residues. The CDR3 nucleotides are TGTGCCTGGAGTGCGGTAGCGGGGAGCTCCTACAATGAGCAGTTCTTC. It translates to CAWSAVAGSSYNEQFF.

The chain couples TRBV11-2 to TRBJ2-3, with no clear D. V was cut by 5 bases and J by 7 bases, with 10 bases left in between. The CDR3 extends over 12 amino acids. CDR1 is SGHAT, CDR2 FQNNGV, per germline. The CDR3 here is CASSPWANTQYF. As DNA, the CDR3 is TGTGCCAGCAGCCCTTGGGCGAATACGCAGTATTTT.

Turning to this clonotype: A much larger clonotype is one base distant, so this may be a read error. The V and J genes are TRBV6-1 and TRBJ2-5; 10 bases are a match to TRBD1. Germline V CDR1 and CDR2: MNHNS, SASEGT. CDR3 length: 15 residues. CDR3 region: CTTSPRTGGSETQYF. DNA for the CDR3: TGTACCACCAGCCCAAGGACAGGGGGGTCGGAGACCCAGTACTTC.

Concerning this clonotype itself: The junction and the germline gene differ at one end; a read error may be behind it. V gene TRBV29-1 combines with J gene TRBJ2-3; 10 bases are a match to TRBD2. CDR1 is SQVTM, CDR2 ANQGSEA, per germline. This CDR3 spans 14 amino acids. CDR3: CSGDTSGNTDTHYF. Written as DNA, the CDR3 is TGCAGCGGGGACACTAGCGGGAACACAGATACGCACTATTTC.

The CDR3 spells CADRATSGQKYF. In DNA form, the CDR3 reads TGTGCCGACAGGGCGACTAGCGGACAAAAGTACTTC. This chain connects TRBV6-6 to TRBJ2-4; 9 bases align to TRBD2. The trim removed 11 bases at V and 14 bases at J, leaving 13 bases unmatched. Germline V gives CDR1 MNHNY, CDR2 SVGAGI (reference sequence). This CDR3 contains 12 residues.